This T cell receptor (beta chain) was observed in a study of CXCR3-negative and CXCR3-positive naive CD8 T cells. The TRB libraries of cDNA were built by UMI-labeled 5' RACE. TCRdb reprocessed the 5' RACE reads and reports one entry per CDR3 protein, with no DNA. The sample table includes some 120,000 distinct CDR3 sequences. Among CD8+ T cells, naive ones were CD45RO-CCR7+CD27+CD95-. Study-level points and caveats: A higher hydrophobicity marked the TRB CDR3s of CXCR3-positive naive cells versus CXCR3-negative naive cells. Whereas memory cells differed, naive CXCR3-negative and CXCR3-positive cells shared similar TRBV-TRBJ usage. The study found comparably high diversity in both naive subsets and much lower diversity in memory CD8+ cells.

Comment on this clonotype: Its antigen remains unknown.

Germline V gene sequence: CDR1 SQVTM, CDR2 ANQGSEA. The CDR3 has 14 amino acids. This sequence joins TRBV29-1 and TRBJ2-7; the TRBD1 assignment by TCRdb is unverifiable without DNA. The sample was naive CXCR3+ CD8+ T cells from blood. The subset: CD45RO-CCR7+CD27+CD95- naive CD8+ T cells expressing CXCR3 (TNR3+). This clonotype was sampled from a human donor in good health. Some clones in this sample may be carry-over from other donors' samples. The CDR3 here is CSVVPAGRPYEQYF.